The 19 T cell receptor beta chains below were found in one sample sequenced in a study of identical twins. In TCRdb, the 5' RACE reads were re-called with MiXCR into one record per CDR3 protein. The sample contains 200,000 to 250,000 distinct CDR3 sequences, 6.5% to 9% of which appear only once. The sample was also linked to a second study, of yellow fever vaccine responses in identical twins.

The specimen was CD8+ T cells sorted from blood. The receptor set was obtained from a woman in her late teens or twenties in good health.

The sample holds a few counts of this clonotype. The CDR3 here is CASSYGGERGANSYEQYV. The CDR3 nucleotides read TGTGCCAGCAGTTACGGGGGGGAGCGGGGGGCAAATTCCTACGAGCAGTACGTC. The chain couples TRBV6-5 to TRBJ2-7; 9 bases are shared with TRBD2. With V trimmed by 2 bases and J by 1 base, 12 bases remained unmatched. Germline CDR1 is MNHEY and CDR2 is SVGAGI. The CDR3 is 18 amino acids.

The genes are TRBV20-1 and TRBJ2-1, with 12 bases fitting TRBD2. Trimming took 1 base from V and 6 from J; bases not matched to a gene: 4. Germline lookup yields CDR1 DFQATT and CDR2 SNEGSKA (reference sequence). This CDR3 contains 15 residues. The CDR3 DNA reads as TGCAGTGCTAGAGGTACTAGCGGGGGGCCCAATGAGCAGTTCTTC. Translated: CSARGTSGGPNEQFF.

This clonotype was seen at least ten times. The rearrangement uses TRBV6-4 and TRBJ2-2; 8 positions match TRBD1. Germline assignment: CDR1 MRHNA and CDR2 SNTAGT. J was trimmed by 5 bases and V by 4 bases; bases with no gene match: 6. The CDR3 is made up of 15 amino acids. CDR3 coding DNA: TGTGCCAGCAGTGTTTCGGACAGGGCGACCGGGGAGCTGTTTTTT. It encodes CASSVSDRATGELFF.

This clonotype was detected a few times. For the CDR3, the DNA is TGTGCCAGCAGCTTAGACACCATCACAGATACGCAGTATTTT. Protein sequence: CASSLDTITDTQYF. The V call is TRBV7-9, the J call TRBJ2-3, with unresolved D. CDR3 length: 14 amino acids. The germline V gene encodes CDR1 SEHNR and CDR2 FQNEAQ (reference sequence). The ends were cut back, 1 base at V and 2 bases at J, with 7 bases in the middle.

This clonotype has ten or more counts. This sequence joins TRBV6-2 or TRBV6-3 and TRBJ2-1; either TRBD1 or TRBD2 may fit D (5 bases each). Germline CDR1 is MNHEY and CDR2 is SVGEGT. The V end was cut by 2 bases, the J end by 7 bases, with 6 bases between. The CDR3 runs 12 residues. CDR3 residues: CASSYGGNEQFF. The CDR3 DNA reads as TGTGCCAGCAGTTACGGGGGAAATGAGCAGTTCTTC.

This sequence joins TRBV7-9 and TRBJ2-7; TRBD1 matches 7 bases. Germline V CDR1 and CDR2: SEHNR, FQNEAQ (reference sequence). The CDR3 consists of 14 residues. V dropped 5 bases and J dropped 3; count of bases not matched to a gene: 7. The CDR3 bases are TGTGCCAGCAGCGCACCGGGACAGAACTACGAGCAGTACTTC. The encoded protein is CASSAPGQNYEQYF.

This clonotype has just a few counts. This rearrangement joins TRBV6-5 to TRBJ1-1; D uncertain. CDR1 is MNHEY, CDR2 SVGAGI, per germline. The CDR3 runs to 12 residues. Trimming left V 8 bases short and J 3 bases short, with 10 bases between. The CDR3: CASVAGDTEAFF. The CDR3 nucleotides are TGTGCCAGCGTCGCGGGCGACACTGAAGCTTTCTTT.

The sample holds many counts of this clonotype. This chain connects TRBV5-5 to TRBJ2-7; D gene uncertain. This CDR3 spans 12 amino acids. CDR1 and CDR2 from the germline V gene are SGHKS and YYEKEE (reference sequence). V was trimmed by 2 bases and J by 0 bases, leaving 3 bases between them. CDR3 bases: TGTGCCAGCAGCTTTAGCTCCTACGAGCAGTACTTC. This translates into CASSFSSYEQYF.

The table lists this clonotype with many counts. The J gene is TRBJ2-3, the V gene TRBV7-9; either TRBD1 or TRBD2 may fit D (5 bases each). V dropped 6 bases and J dropped 3 bases, with 16 bases sitting between them. Germline lookup yields CDR1 SEHNR and CDR2 FQNEAQ (reference sequence). This CDR3 region has 15 residues. CDR3 amino acids: CASRKGPSSTDTQYF. The CDR3 DNA reads TGTGCCAGCAGAAAGGGACCCTCTTCGACAGATACGCAGTATTTT.

This clonotype was observed a handful of times. The chain uses TRBV6-5 and TRBJ2-5; possibly TRBD1 or TRBD2 for D (7 bases each). V gave up 3 bases and J gave up 4 bases, with 12 bases separating them. This CDR3 spans 14 amino acids. Germline CDR1 MNHEY, CDR2 SVGAGI. The CDR3 nucleotides read TGTGCCAGCAGTTATACAGGGGAGGGAGAGACCCAGTACTTC. This codes for CASSYTGEGETQYF.

This clonotype was counted at least ten times. The J gene is TRBJ1-1, the V gene TRBV29-1; 11 nucleotides align to TRBD1. Germline trimming cut 5 bases from V and 5 bases from J; bases unmatched to any gene: 16. Germline assignment: CDR1 SQVTM and CDR2 ANQGSEA. This CDR3 spans 17 amino acids. The CDR3 here is CSVRPTPGTGGWTEAFF. As DNA, the CDR3 is TGCAGCGTTCGTCCGACCCCCGGGACAGGGGGTTGGACTGAAGCTTTCTTT.

The DNA for the CDR3 is TGCGCCAGCAGCCCGGATTACAGGGGAGGGTCCTACGAGCAGTACTTC. Its translation is CASSPDYRGGSYEQYF. The chain uses TRBV4-1 and TRBJ2-7, with D perhaps being TRBD1 or TRBD2 (7 bases each). In germline, CDR1 is MGHRA, CDR2 YSYEKL. CDR3 length: 16 residues. The germline V and J ends were trimmed by 4 bases and 1 base, with 17 bases remaining between them.

In this sample, this clonotype turned up many times. This rearrangement joins TRBV27 to TRBJ2-1, with D maybe TRBD2 (6 bases). CDR1 and CDR2 (germline): MNHEY, SMNVEV (reference sequence). The CDR3 runs 14 residues. V lost 6 bases and J 0 bases, leaving 9 bases between the germline ends. CDR3 bases: TGTGCCAGCAGCACCGGGGGCTCCTACAATGAGCAGTTCTTC. Its translation: CASSTGGSYNEQFF.

The chain combines TRBV5-6 with TRBJ1-1; 7 bases are a match to TRBD1. Germline CDR1 reads SGHDT; CDR2 reads YYEEEE. After removal of 4 bases from V and 1 base from J, the junction contained 7 bases not matched to a gene. The CDR3 has 15 amino acids. CDR3 region: CASSEYRGTNTEAFF. DNA of the CDR3: TGTGCCAGCAGCGAGTACAGGGGCACGAACACTGAAGCTTTCTTT.

This clonotype appeared many times. The rearrangement joins TRBV2 to TRBJ2-1; 8 bases line up with TRBD2. CDR1 and CDR2 (germline): SNHLY, FYNNEI. The CDR3 runs 17 residues. Unmatched junction bases numbered 6, after V lost 1 base and J lost 1 base. CDR3 DNA sequence: TGTGCCAGCAGTGAAGTTGTAGGCGGGAGGTCCTACAATGAGCAGTTCTTC. This codes for CASSEVVGGRSYNEQFF.

Only a few counts were recorded for this clonotype. V is TRBV6-1 and J is TRBJ2-1; tentatively, D is TRBD1 (6 bases). The germline V and J ends were trimmed by 5 bases and 0 bases, with 17 bases remaining between them. Germline V CDR1 and CDR2: MNHNS, SASEGT. The CDR3 totals 17 residues. The CDR3 DNA sequence: TGTGCCAGCAGTCCCCGACAGGACTTGAGCTCCTACAATGAGCAGTTCTTC. Protein sequence: CASSPRQDLSSYNEQFF.

This clonotype has just a few counts. J is TRBJ2-3 and V is TRBV7-7; D gene unclear. Trimming left V 5 bases short and J 0 bases short, with 12 bases between. The CDR3 is 15 amino acids. Per the germline V gene, CDR1 is SSHAT and CDR2 is FNYEAQ (reference sequence). The CDR3 sequence is CASSPTFGSTDTQYF. DNA of the CDR3: TGTGCCAGCAGCCCTACCTTTGGTAGCACAGATACGCAGTATTTT.

The V call is TRBV12-3 or TRBV12-4, the J call TRBJ2-2; D is unclear. Trimming removed 3 bases from V and 1 base from J, with 12 bases in between. This CDR3 region has 16 residues. For the CDR3, the DNA is TGTGCCAGCAGTTTGGTCTTCCGGATGAACACCGGGGAGCTGTTTTTT. Its translation: CASSLVFRMNTGELFF.

This clonotype was found a few times. The chain has TRBV28 and TRBJ2-2, with D possibly matching TRBD1 (6 bases). This CDR3 spans 17 amino acids. Trimming stripped 5 bases from V and 5 bases from J, with 21 bases between. CDR1 and CDR2 (germline): MDHEN, SYDVKM. In DNA, the CDR3 is TGTGCCAGCAGTCCAAGACAGGTGCGAACAGGGACCGGGGAGCTGTTTTTT. Translated: CASSPRQVRTGTGELFF.